This entry describes one TCR beta chain. Its target is unknown. This sample stems from a study of shared clonotypes between healthy human individuals. Study in general: The cohort comprised a couple of women and a few men. Their ages spanned 18 to 49 years.

CD45RO-negative cells were positively selected for CCR7, leaving out terminally differentiated effector memory CD45RA+ cells. The CDR3 spans 14 residues. V was trimmed by 2 bases and J by 7 bases, leaving 15 bases between them. CDR1 GTSNPN and CDR2 SVGIG come from the germline V gene (reference sequence). Measured with immunoSEQ multiplex PCR; TCRdb has only the in-frame clones, and not every one. The sample lists some 2 million clones, about 95% occurring once. Study-wide results and caveats: The study found about 5% of naive CD4 clonotypes shared across a handful of donors. Sampling covered nothing but blood. Tissue TCR repertoires likely differ from those found in blood.

The sequenced material came from naive CD8+ T cells sorted from blood. The TCR comes from a man younger than 35 in good health. The chain combines TRBV30 with TRBJ1-5; D is unclear. The CDR3 DNA sequence: TGTGCCTGGAGTTCGGAGCCCAAACACCAGCCCCAGCATTTT. This gives the protein CAWSSEPKHQPQHF.